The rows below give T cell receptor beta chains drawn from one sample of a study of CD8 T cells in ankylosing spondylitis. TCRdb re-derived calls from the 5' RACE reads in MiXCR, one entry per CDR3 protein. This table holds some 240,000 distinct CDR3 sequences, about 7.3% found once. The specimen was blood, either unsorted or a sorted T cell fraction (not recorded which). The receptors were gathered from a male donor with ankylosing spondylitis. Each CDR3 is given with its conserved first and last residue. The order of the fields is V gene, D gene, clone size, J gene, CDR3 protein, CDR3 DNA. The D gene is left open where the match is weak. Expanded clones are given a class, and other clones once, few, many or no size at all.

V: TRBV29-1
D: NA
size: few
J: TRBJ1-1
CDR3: CSVYDTGRANTEAFF
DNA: TGCAGCGTCTATGACACAGGGAGGGCGAACACTGAAGCTTTCTTT

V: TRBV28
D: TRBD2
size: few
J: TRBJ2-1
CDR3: CASSFPVTGLAGARTFF
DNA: TGTGCCAGCAGTTTCCCCGTAACGGGACTAGCGGGAGCCAGAACCTTCTTC

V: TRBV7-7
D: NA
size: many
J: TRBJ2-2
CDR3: CASSLAQGPTNTGELFF
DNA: TGTGCTAGCAGCTTAGCGCAAGGCCCCACGAACACCGGGGAGCTGTTTTTT

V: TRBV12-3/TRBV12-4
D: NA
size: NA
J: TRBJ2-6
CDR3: CASRHKGANVLTF
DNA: TGTGCCAGCAGGCATAAGGGGGCCAACGTCCTGACTTTC

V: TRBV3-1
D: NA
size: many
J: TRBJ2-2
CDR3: CASSRRRLGLNTGELFF
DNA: TGTGCCAGCAGCCGACGCCGATTGGGGCTGAACACCGGGGAGCTGTTTTTT

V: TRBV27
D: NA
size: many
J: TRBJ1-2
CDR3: CASSLLGRGHYGYTF
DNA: TGTGCCAGCAGTTTATTGGGCAGGGGACACTATGGCTACACCTTC

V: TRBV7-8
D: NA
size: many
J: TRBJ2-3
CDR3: CASSLVVGAARDTQYF
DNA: TGTGCCAGCAGCTTAGTAGTAGGGGCCGCACGAGATACGCAGTATTTT

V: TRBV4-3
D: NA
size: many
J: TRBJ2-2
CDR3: CASSQDGGTGELFF
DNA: TGCGCCAGCAGCCAAGATGGGGGGACCGGGGAGCTGTTTTTT

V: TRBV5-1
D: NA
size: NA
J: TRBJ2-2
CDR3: CASSLEGWDTGELFF
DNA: TGCGCCAGCAGCTTGGAAGGATGGGACACCGGGGAGCTGTTTTTT

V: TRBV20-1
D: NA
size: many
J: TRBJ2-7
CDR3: CSARDLQSYEQYF
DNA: TGCAGTGCTAGAGATCTCCAGTCCTACGAGCAGTACTTC

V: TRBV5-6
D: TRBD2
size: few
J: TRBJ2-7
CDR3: CASSPGTTTYEQYF
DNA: TGTGCCAGCAGCCCTGGGACTACTACCTACGAGCAGTACTTC

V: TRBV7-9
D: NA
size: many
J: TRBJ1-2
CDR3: CASSLNSNYGYTF
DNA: TGTGCCAGCAGCTTAAACAGTAACTATGGCTACACCTTC

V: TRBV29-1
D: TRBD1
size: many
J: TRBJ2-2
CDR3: CSVRRGPLDTGELFF
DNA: TGCAGCGTGCGAAGGGGGCCACTCGACACCGGGGAGCTGTTTTTT

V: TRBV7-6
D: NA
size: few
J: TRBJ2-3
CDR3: CASSLDGGSPKPTDTQYF
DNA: TGTGCCAGCAGCTTAGACGGAGGCAGTCCCAAACCCACAGATACGCAGTATTTT

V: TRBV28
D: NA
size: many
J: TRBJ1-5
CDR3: CASSENREIQPQHF
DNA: TGTGCCAGCAGTGAGAACAGGGAGATCCAGCCCCAGCATTTT

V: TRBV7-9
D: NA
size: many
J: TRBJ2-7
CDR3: CASSFYDYEQYF
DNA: TGTGCCAGCAGCTTCTACGACTACGAGCAGTACTTC

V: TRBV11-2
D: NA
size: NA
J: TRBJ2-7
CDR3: CASSLGSPLSYEQYF
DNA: TGTGCCAGCAGCTTAGGTTCTCCCCTCTCCTACGAGCAGTACTTC

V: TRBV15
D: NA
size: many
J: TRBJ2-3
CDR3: CATSRVPGYLESTDTQYF
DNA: TGTGCCACCAGCAGAGTACCAGGATACCTTGAAAGCACAGATACGCAGTATTTT

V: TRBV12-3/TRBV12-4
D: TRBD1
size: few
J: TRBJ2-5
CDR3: CASGEGGQGARETQYF
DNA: TGTGCCAGCGGCGAAGGCGGACAGGGGGCGAGGGAGACCCAGTACTTC

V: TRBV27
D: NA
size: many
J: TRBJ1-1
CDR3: CASTSSQGVEAFF
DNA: TGTGCCAGCACCTCTTCCCAAGGGGTTGAAGCTTTCTTT

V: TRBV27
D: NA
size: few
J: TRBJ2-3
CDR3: CASMIQGSNTDTQYF
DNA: TGTGCCAGCATGATCCAGGGCTCCAACACAGATACGCAGTATTTT

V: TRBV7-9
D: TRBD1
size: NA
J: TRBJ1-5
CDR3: CASSPDRANQPQHF
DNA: TGTGCCAGCAGCCCAGACAGGGCCAATCAGCCCCAGCATTTT

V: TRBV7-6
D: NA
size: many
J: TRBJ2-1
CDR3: CASSDGGSGEQFF
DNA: TGTGCCAGCAGTGACGGAGGGAGCGGTGAGCAGTTCTTC

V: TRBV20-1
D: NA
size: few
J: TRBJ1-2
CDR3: CSARDYSDGYTF
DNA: TGCAGTGCTAGAGATTATTCGGATGGCTACACCTTC

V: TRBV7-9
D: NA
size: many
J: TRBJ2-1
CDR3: CASSLQGRKQFF
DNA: TGTGCCAGCAGCTTACAGGGACGAAAGCAGTTCTTC

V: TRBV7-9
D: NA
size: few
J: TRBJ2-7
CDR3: CASSSTGISSYEQYF
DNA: TGTGCCAGCAGCTCTACAGGGATTAGCTCCTACGAGCAGTACTTC

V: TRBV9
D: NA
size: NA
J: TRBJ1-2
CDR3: CASKGPGDYGYTF
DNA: TGTGCCAGCAAGGGGCCGGGGGACTATGGCTACACCTTC

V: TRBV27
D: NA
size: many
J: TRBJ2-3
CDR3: CASSFHSQSTDTQYF
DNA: TGTGCCAGCAGTTTTCACTCCCAAAGCACAGATACGCAGTATTTT

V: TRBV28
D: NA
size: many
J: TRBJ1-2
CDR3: CASSLRQAFGYTF
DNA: TGTGCCAGCAGTTTAAGACAGGCGTTTGGCTACACCTTC

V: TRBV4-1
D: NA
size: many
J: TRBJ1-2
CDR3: CASSPGTTLYGYTF
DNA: TGCGCCAGCAGCCCCGGGACAACCCTCTATGGCTACACCTTC

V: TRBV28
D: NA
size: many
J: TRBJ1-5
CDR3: CASSPVGGGNQPQHF
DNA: TGTGCCAGCAGCCCCGTGGGCGGAGGCAATCAGCCCCAGCATTTT

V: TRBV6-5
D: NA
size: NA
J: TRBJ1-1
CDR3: CASSYYGQANTEAFF
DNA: TGTGCCAGCAGTTACTATGGGCAGGCGAACACTGAAGCTTTCTTT

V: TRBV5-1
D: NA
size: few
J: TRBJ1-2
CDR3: CASSLAGGIGGYTF
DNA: TGCGCCAGCAGCTTGGCCGGAGGGATTGGTGGCTACACCTTC

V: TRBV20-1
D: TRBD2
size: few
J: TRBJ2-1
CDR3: CSARAYRGIAGGDEQFF
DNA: TGCAGTGCTAGAGCCTATAGGGGGATAGCGGGAGGCGATGAGCAGTTCTTC

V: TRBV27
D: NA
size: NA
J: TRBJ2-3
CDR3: CASSLFWGATTDTQYF
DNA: TGTGCCAGCAGTTTATTTTGGGGCGCCACCACAGATACGCAGTATTTT

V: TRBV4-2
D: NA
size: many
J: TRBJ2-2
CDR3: CASSQDSGTTGELFF
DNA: TGTGCCAGCAGCCAAGATAGCGGCACCACCGGGGAGCTGTTTTTT

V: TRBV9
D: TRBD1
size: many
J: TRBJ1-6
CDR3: CASSAIGTEYNSPLHF
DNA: TGTGCCAGCAGCGCCATCGGGACAGAGTATAATTCACCCCTCCACTTT

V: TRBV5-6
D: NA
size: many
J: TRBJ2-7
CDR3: CASSPGTSLYEQYF
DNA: TGTGCCAGCAGTCCCGGGACCTCCCTTTACGAGCAGTACTTC

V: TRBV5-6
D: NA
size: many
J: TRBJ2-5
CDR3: CASSLLRVRETQYF
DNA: TGTGCCAGCAGCTTGCTCCGGGTAAGGGAGACCCAGTACTTC

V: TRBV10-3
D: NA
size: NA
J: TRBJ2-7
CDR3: CAIKVGQNYEQYF
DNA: TGTGCCATCAAGGTGGGGCAAAATTACGAGCAGTACTTC

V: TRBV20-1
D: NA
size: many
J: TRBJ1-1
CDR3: CSAQKRAVMNTEAFF
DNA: TGCAGTGCCCAAAAAAGGGCAGTTATGAACACTGAAGCTTTCTTT

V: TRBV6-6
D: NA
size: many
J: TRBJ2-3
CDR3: CASSSAVKDTQYF
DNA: TGTGCCAGCTCCAGCGCCGTGAAAGATACGCAGTATTTT

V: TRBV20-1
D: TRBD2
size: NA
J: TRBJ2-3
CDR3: CSARDLRLGGADTQYF
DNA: TGCAGTGCTAGAGATCTTCGGTTGGGGGGGGCAGATACGCAGTATTTT

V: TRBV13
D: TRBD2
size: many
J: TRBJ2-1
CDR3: CASSVGPGTSGIYNEQFF
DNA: TGTGCCAGCAGCGTGGGGCCCGGGACTAGCGGGATATACAATGAGCAGTTCTTC

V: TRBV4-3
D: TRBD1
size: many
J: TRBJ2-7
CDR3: CASSPGQAAEQYF
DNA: TGCGCCAGCAGCCCCGGACAGGCGGCCGAGCAGTACTTC

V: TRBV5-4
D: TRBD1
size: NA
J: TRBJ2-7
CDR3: CASSLQPDRGYEQYF
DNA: TGTGCCAGCAGCTTGCAGCCGGACAGGGGTTACGAGCAGTACTTC

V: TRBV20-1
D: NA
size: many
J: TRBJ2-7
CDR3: CSARAGHEQYF
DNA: TGCAGTGCTAGGGCGGGGCACGAGCAGTACTTC

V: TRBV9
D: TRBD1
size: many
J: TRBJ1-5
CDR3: CASSGSGTGTQPQHF
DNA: TGTGCCAGCAGCGGATCCGGGACAGGGACCCAGCCCCAGCATTTT

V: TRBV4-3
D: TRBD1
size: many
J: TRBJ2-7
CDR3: CASSQRTGYEQYF
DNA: TGCGCCAGCAGCCAGAGGACAGGCTACGAGCAGTACTTC

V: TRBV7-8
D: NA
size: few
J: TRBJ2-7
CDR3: CASSLSSAEQYF
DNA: TGTGCCAGCAGCTTAAGCAGCGCCGAGCAGTACTTC

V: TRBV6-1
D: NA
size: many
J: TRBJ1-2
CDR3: CASSESNYGYTF
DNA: TGTGCCAGCAGTGAGAGTAACTATGGCTACACCTTC

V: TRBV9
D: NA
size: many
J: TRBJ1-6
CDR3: CASSGRQDRNSPLHF
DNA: TGTGCCAGCAGCGGCCGACAGGACCGAAATTCACCCCTCCACTTT

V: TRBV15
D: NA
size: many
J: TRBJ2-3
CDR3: CATSPGTTSTDTQYF
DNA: TGTGCCACCAGTCCCGGGACCACTAGCACAGATACGCAGTATTTT

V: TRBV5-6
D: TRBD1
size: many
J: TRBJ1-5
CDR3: CASSLGGGYRTGKKGQPQHF
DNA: TGTGCCAGCAGCTTGGGTGGAGGGTACCGGACAGGGAAGAAGGGTCAGCCCCAGCATTTT

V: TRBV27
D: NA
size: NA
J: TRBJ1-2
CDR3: CASSLLGGNYGYTF
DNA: TGTGCCAGCAGTCTTCTCGGAGGGAACTATGGCTACACCTTC

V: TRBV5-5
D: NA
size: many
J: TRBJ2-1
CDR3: CASSPSRTAYNEQFF
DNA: TGTGCCAGCAGCCCGAGTCGGACGGCCTACAATGAGCAGTTCTTC

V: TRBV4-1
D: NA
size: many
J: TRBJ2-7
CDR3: CASSHGGFGYEQYF
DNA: TGCGCCAGCAGCCATGGCGGATTCGGGTACGAGCAGTACTTC

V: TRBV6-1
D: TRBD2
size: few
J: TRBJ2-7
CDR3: CASSPALAGGLGYEQYF
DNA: TGTGCCAGCAGCCCGGCACTAGCGGGAGGCTTGGGCTACGAGCAGTACTTC

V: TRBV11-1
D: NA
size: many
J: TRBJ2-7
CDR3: CASSPDAGQPEKYYEQYF
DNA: TGTGCCAGCAGCCCTGACGCAGGGCAGCCAGAAAAATACTACGAGCAGTACTTC

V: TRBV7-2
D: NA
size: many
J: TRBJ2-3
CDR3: CASSLAPPGRYADTQYF
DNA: TGTGCCAGCAGCTTAGCCCCCCCCGGGAGATATGCAGATACGCAGTATTTT